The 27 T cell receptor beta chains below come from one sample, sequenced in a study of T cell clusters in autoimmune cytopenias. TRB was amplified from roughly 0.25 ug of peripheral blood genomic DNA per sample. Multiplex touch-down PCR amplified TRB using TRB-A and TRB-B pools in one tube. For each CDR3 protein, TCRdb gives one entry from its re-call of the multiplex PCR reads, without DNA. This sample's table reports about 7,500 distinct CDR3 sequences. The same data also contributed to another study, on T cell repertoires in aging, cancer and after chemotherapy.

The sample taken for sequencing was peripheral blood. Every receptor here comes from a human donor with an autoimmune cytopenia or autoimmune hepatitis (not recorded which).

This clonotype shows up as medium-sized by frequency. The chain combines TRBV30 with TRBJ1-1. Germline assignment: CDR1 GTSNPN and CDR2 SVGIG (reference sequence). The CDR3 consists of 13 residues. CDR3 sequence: CAWSGDSGTEAFF.

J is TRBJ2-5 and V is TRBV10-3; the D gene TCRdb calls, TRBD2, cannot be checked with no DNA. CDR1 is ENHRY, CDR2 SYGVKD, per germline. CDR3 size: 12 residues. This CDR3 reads CAISPSGETQYF.

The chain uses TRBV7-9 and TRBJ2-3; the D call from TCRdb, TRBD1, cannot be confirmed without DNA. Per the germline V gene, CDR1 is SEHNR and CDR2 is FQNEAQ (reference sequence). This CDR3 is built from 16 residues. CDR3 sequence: CASSRGGFHSTDTQYF.

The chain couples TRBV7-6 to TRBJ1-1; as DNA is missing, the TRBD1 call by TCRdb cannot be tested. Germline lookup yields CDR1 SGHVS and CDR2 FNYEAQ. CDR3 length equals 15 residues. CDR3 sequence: CASSLNTGLGTEAFF. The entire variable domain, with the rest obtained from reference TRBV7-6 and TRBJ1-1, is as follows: GAGVSQSPRYKVTKRGQDVALRCDPISGHVSLYWYRQALGQGPEFLTYFNYEAQQDKSGLPNDRFSAERPEGSISTLTIQRTEQRDSAMYRCASSLNTGLGTEAFFGQGTRLTVV.

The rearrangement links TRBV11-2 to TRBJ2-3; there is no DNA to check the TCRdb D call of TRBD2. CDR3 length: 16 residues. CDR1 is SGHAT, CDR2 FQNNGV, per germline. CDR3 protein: CASSNRLAGATNTQYF.

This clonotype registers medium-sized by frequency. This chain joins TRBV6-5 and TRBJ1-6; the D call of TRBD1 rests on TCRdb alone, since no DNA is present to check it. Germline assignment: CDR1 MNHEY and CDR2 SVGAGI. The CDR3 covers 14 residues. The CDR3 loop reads CASKGTNYNSPLHF.

CDR3 in amino acids: CASSTRTGGSGYTF. The chain recombines TRBV27 with TRBJ1-2; TCRdb's assignment of TRBD1 cannot be checked, as there is no DNA. Germline V gives CDR1 MNHEY, CDR2 SMNVEV (reference sequence). CDR3 length: 14 amino acids.

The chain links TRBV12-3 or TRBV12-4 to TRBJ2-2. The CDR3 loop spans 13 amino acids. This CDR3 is CASSPRNTGELFF.

CDR3 protein: CSVDPYSGRAGTYNEQFF. The J gene is TRBJ2-1, the V gene TRBV29-1; TCRdb picks TRBD2, but there is no DNA to check that call. Germline-derived CDR1 and CDR2 are SQVTM and ANQGSEA. The CDR3 sequence is 18 residues long.

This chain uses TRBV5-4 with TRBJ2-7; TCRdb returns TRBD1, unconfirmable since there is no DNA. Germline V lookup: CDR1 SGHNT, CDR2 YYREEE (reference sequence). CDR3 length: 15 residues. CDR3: CASSWTGTGRYEQYF.

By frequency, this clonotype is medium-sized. CDR3 protein: CSARDLGTGDQETQYF. The chain is built from TRBV20-1 and TRBJ2-5; TCRdb lists TRBD1, though no DNA is available to test this call. Germline V gives CDR1 DFQATT, CDR2 SNEGSKA (reference sequence). This CDR3 region has 16 residues.

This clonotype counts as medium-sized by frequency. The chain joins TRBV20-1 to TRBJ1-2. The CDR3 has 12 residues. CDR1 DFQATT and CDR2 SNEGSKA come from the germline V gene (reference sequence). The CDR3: CSARVPPYGYTF.

Here the CDR3 reads CASSLGSAVGIDEQYF. The V call is TRBV7-2, the J call TRBJ2-7. This CDR3 contains 16 residues. Germline V gene data show CDR1 as SGHTA and CDR2 as FQGNSA.

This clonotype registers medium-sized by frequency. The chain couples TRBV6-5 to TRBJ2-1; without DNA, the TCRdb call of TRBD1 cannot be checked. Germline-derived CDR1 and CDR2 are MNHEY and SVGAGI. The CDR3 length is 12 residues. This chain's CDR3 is CASSRDVHEQFF.

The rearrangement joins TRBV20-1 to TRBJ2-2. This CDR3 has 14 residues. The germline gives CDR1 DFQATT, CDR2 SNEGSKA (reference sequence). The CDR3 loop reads CSASDRRVTGELFF.

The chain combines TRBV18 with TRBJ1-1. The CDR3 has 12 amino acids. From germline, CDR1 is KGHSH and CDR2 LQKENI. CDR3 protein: CASSQRTDEAFF.

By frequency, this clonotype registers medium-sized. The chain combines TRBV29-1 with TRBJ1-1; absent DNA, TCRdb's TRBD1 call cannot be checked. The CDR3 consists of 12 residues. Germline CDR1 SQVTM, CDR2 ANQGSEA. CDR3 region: CSTRDVNTEAFF.

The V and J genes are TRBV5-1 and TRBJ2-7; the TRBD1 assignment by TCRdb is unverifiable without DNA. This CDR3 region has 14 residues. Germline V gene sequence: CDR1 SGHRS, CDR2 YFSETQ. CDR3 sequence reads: CASSSFDRGHEQYF.

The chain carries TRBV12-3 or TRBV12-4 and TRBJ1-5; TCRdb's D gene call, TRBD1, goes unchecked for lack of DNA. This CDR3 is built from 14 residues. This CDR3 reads CASRRTGMSQPQHF.

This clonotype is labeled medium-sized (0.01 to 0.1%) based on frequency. The CDR3 here is CASSSRTGGYSPLHF. The V call is TRBV7-2, the J call TRBJ1-6; the TCRdb call, TRBD1, lacks DNA for checking. The CDR3 loop spans 15 amino acids. CDR1 and CDR2 from the germline V gene are SGHTA and FQGNSA.

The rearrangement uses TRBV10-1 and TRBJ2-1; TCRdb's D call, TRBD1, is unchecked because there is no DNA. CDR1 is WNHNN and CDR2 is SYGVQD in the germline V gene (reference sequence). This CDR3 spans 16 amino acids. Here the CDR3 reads CASSDGGDRAYNEQFF.

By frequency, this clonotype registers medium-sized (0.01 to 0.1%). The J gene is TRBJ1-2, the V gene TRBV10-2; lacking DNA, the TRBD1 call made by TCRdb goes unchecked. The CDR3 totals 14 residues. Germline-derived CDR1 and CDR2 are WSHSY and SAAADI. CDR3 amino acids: CASSDRQGNYGYTF.

This chain's CDR3 is CASSPSEALNTGELFF. The J gene is TRBJ2-2, the V gene TRBV9; TCRdb names TRBD2, which stays unverified in the absence of DNA. This CDR3 spans 16 amino acids. Germline V gene lookup returns CDR1 SGDLS and CDR2 YYNGEE.

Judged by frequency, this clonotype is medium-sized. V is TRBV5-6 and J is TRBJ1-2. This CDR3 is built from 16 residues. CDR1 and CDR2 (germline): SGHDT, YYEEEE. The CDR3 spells CASSLDRVDGIYGYTF.

CDR3 sequence reads: CSARGTGAGNQPQHF. The chain links TRBV20-1 to TRBJ1-5; TCRdb returns TRBD1, unconfirmable since there is no DNA. The germline V gene encodes CDR1 DFQATT and CDR2 SNEGSKA (reference sequence). The CDR3 has 15 residues.

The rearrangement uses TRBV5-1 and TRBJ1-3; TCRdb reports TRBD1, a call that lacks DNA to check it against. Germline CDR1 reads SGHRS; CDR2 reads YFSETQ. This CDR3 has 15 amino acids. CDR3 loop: CASSFAGESGNTIYF.

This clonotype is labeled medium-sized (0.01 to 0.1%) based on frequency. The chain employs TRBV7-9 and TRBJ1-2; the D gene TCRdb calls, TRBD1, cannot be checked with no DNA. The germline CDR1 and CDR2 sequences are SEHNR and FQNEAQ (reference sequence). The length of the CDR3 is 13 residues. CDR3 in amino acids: CASSPGTVYGYTF.